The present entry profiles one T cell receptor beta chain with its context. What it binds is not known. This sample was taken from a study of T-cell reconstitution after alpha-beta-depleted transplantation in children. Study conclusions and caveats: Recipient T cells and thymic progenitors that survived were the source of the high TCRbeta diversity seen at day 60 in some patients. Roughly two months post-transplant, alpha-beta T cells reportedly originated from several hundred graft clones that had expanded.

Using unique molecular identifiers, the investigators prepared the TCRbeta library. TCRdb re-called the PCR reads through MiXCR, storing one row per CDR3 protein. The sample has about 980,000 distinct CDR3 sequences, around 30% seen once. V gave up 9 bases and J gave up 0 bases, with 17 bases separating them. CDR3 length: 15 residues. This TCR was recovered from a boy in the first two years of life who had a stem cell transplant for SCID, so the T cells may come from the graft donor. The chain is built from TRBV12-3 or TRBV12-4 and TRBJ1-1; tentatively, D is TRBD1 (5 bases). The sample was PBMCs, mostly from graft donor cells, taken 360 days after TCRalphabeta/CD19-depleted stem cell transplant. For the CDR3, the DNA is TGTGCCAGTGGACTTACGGGGGTTATGAACACTGAAGCTTTCTTT. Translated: CASGLTGVMNTEAFF.